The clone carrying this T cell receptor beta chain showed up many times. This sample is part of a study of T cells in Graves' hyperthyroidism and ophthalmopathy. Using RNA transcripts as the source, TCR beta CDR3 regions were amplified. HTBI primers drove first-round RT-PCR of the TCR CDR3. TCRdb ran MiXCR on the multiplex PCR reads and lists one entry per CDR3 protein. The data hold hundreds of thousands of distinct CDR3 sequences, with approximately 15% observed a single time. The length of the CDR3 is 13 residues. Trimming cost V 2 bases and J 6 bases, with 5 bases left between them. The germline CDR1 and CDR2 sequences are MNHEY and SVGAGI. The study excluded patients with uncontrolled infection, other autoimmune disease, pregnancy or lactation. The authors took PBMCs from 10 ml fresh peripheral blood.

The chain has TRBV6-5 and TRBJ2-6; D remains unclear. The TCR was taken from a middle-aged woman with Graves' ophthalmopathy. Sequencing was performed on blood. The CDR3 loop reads CASSYREANVLTF. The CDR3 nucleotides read TGTGCCAGCAGTTACAGGGAGGCCAACGTCCTGACTTTC.